Following are 27 T cell receptor beta chains from one sample sequenced in a study of blood T cell repertoires in COVID-19 (dated by TCRdb to the early 2020s). The library came from the immunoSEQ multiplex PCR assay. As stored in TCRdb, this immuneACCESS dataset retains in-frame rearrangements with V and J assigned. A fraction of the clones does not appear; measured against another copy, unresolved V genes explain less than half of the discrepancy, and the remainder lacks a known reason. The sample table holds 200,000 to 300,000 clones, of which around 89% were seen once. Of the sample, over 4% is held by the ten largest clones. The material sequenced was PBMCs or T cells enriched from blood (not recorded which). The receptors were sampled from a woman aged 30 to 39 who had recovered from COVID-19.

The V call is TRBV7-6, the J call TRBJ2-6; D not certain. The CDR3 is made up of 15 amino acids. The germline V gene encodes CDR1 SGHVS and CDR2 FNYEAQ. V was pared by 11 bases and J by 0 bases, with 14 bases between. In nucleotides, the CDR3 is TGTGCCGTTCAGGTCCAGATCTCTGGGGCCAACGTCCTGACTTTC. It encodes CAVQVQISGANVLTF.

This chain connects TRBV4-2 to TRBJ2-1, with TRBD2 matching 8 bases. V shed 3 bases, J shed 4 bases, and the junction held 11 bases outside the gene matches. The CDR3 sequence is 17 residues long. Looked up from germline, CDR1 is LGHNA and CDR2 is YNFKEQ. CDR3 region: CASSHHVREGDYNEQFF. In DNA, the CDR3 is TGTGCCAGCAGCCACCACGTACGGGAGGGTGATTACAATGAGCAGTTCTTC.

The V gene is TRBV28, the J gene TRBJ2-7, with D possibly TRBD1 on 6 matching bases. The CDR3 length is 14 residues. Germline-derived CDR1 and CDR2 are MDHEN and SYDVKM. The V gene lost 5 bases and the J gene lost 1 base, with 12 bases spanning the gap. In nucleotides, the CDR3 is TGTGCCAGCAGTGCCCCCGGGACATCCTACGAGCAGTACTTC. Translating it yields CASSAPGTSYEQYF. The full variable domain, completed using reference TRBV28 and TRBJ2-7, is DVKVTQSSRYLVKRTGEKVFLECVQDMDHENMFWYRQDPGLGLRLIYFSYDVKMKEKGDIPEGYSVSREKKERFSLILESASTNQTSMYLCASSAPGTSYEQYFGPGTRLTVT.

The CDR3 DNA reads TGTGCCAGTAGCGCTTCGGCGCAGGGGGCGCGAAGGGTTTCTGGCTACACCTTC. It codes for CASSASAQGARRVSGYTF. The chain employs TRBV19 and TRBJ1-2, with TRBD1 matching 8 bases. Germline V lookup: CDR1 LNHDA, CDR2 SQIVND (reference sequence). J was trimmed by 7 bases and V by 6 bases; bases with no gene match: 22. The CDR3 has 18 residues. The whole variable domain, filled in from reference TRBV19 and TRBJ1-2, reads DGGITQSPKYLFRKEGQNVTLSCEQNLNHDAMYWYRQDPGQGLRLIYYSQIVNDFQKGDIAEGYSVSREKKESFPLTVTSAQKNPTAFYLCASSASAQGARRVSGYTFGSGTRLTVV.

This clone was recorded a few times. The CDR3 region has the DNA TGTGCCAGCTCATTAATTAGGCAGCTGACTATGAACACTGAAGCTTTCTTT. This gives the protein CASSLIRQLTMNTEAFF. The genes are TRBV18 and TRBJ1-1; D ambiguous. The V end lost 5 bases, the J end lost 0 bases, and 19 bases lay between the germline ends. Germline CDR1 KGHSH, CDR2 LQKENI. This CDR3 region has 17 residues.

This sequence joins TRBV4-2 and TRBJ2-7, with D tentatively TRBD2 (5 bases). From germline, CDR1 is LGHNA and CDR2 YNFKEQ. Trimming took off 0 bases at V and 7 bases at J, with 13 bases between the two ends. CDR3 length: 14 residues. DNA for the CDR3: TGTGCCAGCAGCCAAGATGGACTTCCGGAGGAGCAGTACTTC. Its protein product is CASSQDGLPEEQYF.

In this sample, this clone turned up once. The chain combines TRBV27 with TRBJ2-1; tentatively, D is TRBD1 (5 bases). The CDR3 length is 15 residues. V was pared by 3 bases and J by 6 bases, with 15 bases between. Per germline, CDR1 MNHEY and CDR2 SMNVEV (reference sequence). The CDR3 bases are TGTGCCAGCAGTTTCCGGACACTCTCCGGCAATGAGCAGTTCTTC. Residues: CASSFRTLSGNEQFF.

The chain employs TRBV4-3 and TRBJ1-6, with no clear D. The CDR3 length is 17 residues. Germline CDR1 reads LGHNA; CDR2 reads YSLEER. Trimming removed 0 bases from V and 0 bases from J, with 9 bases in between. CDR3 DNA: TGCGCCAGCAGCCAAGATCAGGCCAGCTCCTATAATTCACCCCTCCACTTT. Encoded protein: CASSQDQASSYNSPLHF.

The V call is TRBV6-5, the J call TRBJ2-7; 11 bases are shared with TRBD2. This CDR3 contains 15 residues. Germline lookup yields CDR1 MNHEY and CDR2 SVGAGI. V shed 2 bases and J 7 bases; nucleotides not matched to a gene: 7. The CDR3 DNA reads as TGTGCCAGCAGTTACGCACTAGCGGGAGTCACTGAGCAGTACTTC. It codes for CASSYALAGVTEQYF.

The chain recombines TRBV19 with TRBJ1-3; tentative D call: TRBD1 (5 bases). Deletions cut 4 bases from V and 5 bases from J, with 15 bases between. Germline V gene sequence: CDR1 LNHDA, CDR2 SQIVND (reference sequence). The CDR3 runs 15 residues. The CDR3 here is CASSTERGSRNTIYF. In DNA form, the CDR3 reads TGTGCCAGTAGTACCGAAAGGGGTAGCAGAAACACCATATATTTT.

This sequence joins TRBV6-4 and TRBJ2-1, with D perhaps matching TRBD1 (6 bases). This CDR3 has 14 residues. The V gene lost 5 bases and the J gene lost 2 bases, with 10 bases spanning the gap. Germline V CDR1 and CDR2: MRHNA, SNTAGT. CDR3 sequence: CASSPGDTYNEQFF. In DNA, the CDR3 is TGTGCCAGCAGTCCAGGGGACACCTACAATGAGCAGTTCTTC.

This clone was detected once. The rearrangement links TRBV5-1 to TRBJ1-1, with D maybe TRBD1 (6 bases). Germline CDR1 is SGHRS and CDR2 is YFSETQ. The CDR3 runs to 13 residues. Trimming removed 4 bases at V and 4 bases at J, with 11 bases between. The CDR3 loop is CASSPIRGTEAFF. CDR3 sequence (DNA): TGCGCCAGCAGCCCAATCAGGGGCACTGAAGCTTTCTTT.

This rearrangement joins TRBV11-3 to TRBJ2-1, with D possibly being TRBD2 (6 bases). The CDR3 loop spans 12 amino acids. With 5 bases removed from V and 8 bases from J, the gap between germline ends came to 10 bases. Germline V gives CDR1 SGHNT, CDR2 YENEEA. This CDR3 reads CASSPRGHEQFF. The CDR3 DNA is TGTGCCAGCAGCCCGCGGGGACATGAGCAGTTCTTC.

The rearrangement uses TRBV5-8 and TRBJ2-3; 11 bases line up with TRBD2. J lost 1 base, V lost 9 bases, and 13 bases had no gene match. The CDR3 spans 17 residues. From germline, CDR1 is SGHTS and CDR2 YDEGEE. The CDR3: CATSFRALAGGTDTQYF. As DNA, the CDR3 is TGTGCCACCTCCTTTCGGGCACTAGCGGGAGGCACAGATACGCAGTATTTT.

The V call is TRBV6-1, the J call TRBJ1-1; 8 nucleotides align to TRBD1. Looked up from germline, CDR1 is MNHNS and CDR2 is SASEGT. Unmatched junction bases numbered 7, after V lost 4 bases and J lost 3 bases. The CDR3 extends over 15 amino acids. The CDR3 loop is CASSVAGQAYTEAFF. In DNA form, the CDR3 reads TGTGCCAGCAGTGTAGCGGGACAGGCTTACACTGAAGCTTTCTTT.

A single count supports this clone. The rearrangement uses TRBV7-6 and TRBJ2-1; 10 positions match TRBD2. V trimming: 5 bases; J trimming: 7 bases; junction bases outside the gene matches: 5. The CDR3 loop spans 14 amino acids. Per germline, CDR1 SGHVS and CDR2 FNYEAQ. CDR3 sequence reads: CASSLGLARNEQFF. As DNA, the CDR3 is TGTGCCAGCAGCCTGGGACTAGCGCGGAATGAGCAGTTCTTC.

This chain connects TRBV7-2 to TRBJ1-5; D gene uncertain. The ends were cut back, 7 bases at V and 6 bases at J, with 16 bases in the middle. Germline V gene data show CDR1 as SGHTA and CDR2 as FQGNSA. The CDR3 totals 14 residues. This chain's CDR3 is CASNLQGGSQPQHF. CDR3 bases: TGTGCCAGCAACCTACAAGGAGGTAGTCAGCCCCAGCATTTT.

The V call is TRBV12-5, the J call TRBJ1-1; D gene uncertain. V lost 7 bases to trimming and J lost 5 bases, with 14 bases between them. The CDR3 has 13 amino acids. The germline gives CDR1 LGHNT, CDR2 FRNRAP. The CDR3 is CASATNTGTEAFF. The CDR3 DNA sequence: TGTGCTAGTGCTACGAACACGGGGACTGAAGCTTTCTTT.

This chain connects TRBV5-1 to TRBJ1-3, with D unresolved. Trimming removed 0 bases from V and 0 bases from J, with 4 bases in between. This CDR3 is built from 14 residues. The germline gives CDR1 SGHRS, CDR2 YFSETQ. In DNA, the CDR3 is TGCGCCAGCAGCTTGGACAGCTCTGGAAACACCATATATTTT. Its protein product is CASSLDSSGNTIYF.

The chain links TRBV7-2 to TRBJ1-3, with a weak D call TRBD1 (5 bases). The CDR3 runs 15 residues. Germline V gene lookup returns CDR1 SGHTA and CDR2 FQGNSA. Trimming took off 4 bases at V and 0 bases at J, with 10 bases between the two ends. For the CDR3, the DNA is TGTGCCAGCAGCTCCGTCGGGGGCTCTGGAAACACCATATATTTT. Translated, it gives CASSSVGGSGNTIYF. The whole variable domain, filled in from reference TRBV7-2 and TRBJ1-3, reads GAGVSQSPSNKVTEKGKDVELRCDPISGHTALYWYRQSLGQGLEFLIYFQGNSAPDKSGLPSDRFSAERTGGSVSTLTIQRTQQEDSAVYLCASSSVGGSGNTIYFGEGSWLTVV.

This chain uses TRBV21-1 with TRBJ1-1; TRBD1, the table's D call, lacks a check against the DNA. TRBV21-1 is noted as a pseudogene. The CDR3 is made up of 14 amino acids. DNA for the CDR3: TGTGCCAGGGAAGAGACAGCGCTGAACACTGAAGCTTTCTTT. Protein sequence: CAREETALNTEAFF.

This chain joins TRBV20-1 and TRBJ1-1; D is unclear. Germline V gene data show CDR1 as DFQATT and CDR2 as SNEGSKA (reference sequence). The CDR3 sequence is 11 residues long. CDR3 in DNA: TGCGGGAGGAGGAGGAACACTGAAGCTTTCTTT. This encodes CGRRRNTEAFF.

The V call is TRBV28, the J call TRBJ2-5; 9 nucleotides align to TRBD1. The V gene end was trimmed by 7 bases and the J gene end by 2 bases; junction bases not matched to a gene: 5. Per germline, CDR1 MDHEN and CDR2 SYDVKM. The CDR3 is 14 residues long. CDR3 in DNA: TGTGCCAGCAACCGGGACAGGGCTCAAGAGACCCAGTACTTC. It codes for CASNRDRAQETQYF.

This clone has just a few counts. V usage is TRBV4-3 and J usage is TRBJ2-7, with 10 nucleotides matching TRBD2. The CDR3 sequence is 18 residues long. The germline V gene encodes CDR1 LGHNA and CDR2 YSLEER. Losses at the gene ends were 0 bases for V and 2 bases for J; bases not matched to a gene: 10. The CDR3 sequence is CASSQDRVSLAGAYEQYF. Written as DNA, the CDR3 is TGCGCCAGCAGCCAAGATAGGGTCTCGCTAGCGGGGGCCTACGAGCAGTACTTC.

The V gene is TRBV9, the J gene TRBJ1-1; no definite D call. From germline, CDR1 is SGDLS and CDR2 YYNGEE. Trimming cost V 7 bases and J 3 bases, with 16 bases left between them. This CDR3 is 14 amino acids long. CDR3 residues: CASRREVSDTEAFF. CDR3 in DNA: TGTGCCAGCCGCCGTGAGGTTTCGGACACTGAAGCTTTCTTT.

The CDR3 sequence: CASSRTGQGVTEAFF. For the CDR3, the DNA is TGTGCCAGCAGCCGAACGGGACAGGGTGTTACTGAAGCTTTCTTT. The chain recombines TRBV4-2 with TRBJ1-1; the match to TRBD1 covers 9 bases. Germline CDR1 LGHNA, CDR2 YNFKEQ. This CDR3 contains 15 residues. The V and J ends lost 4 bases and 5 bases, in that order; junction bases with no gene match: 8.

This chain's CDR3 is CSASKGGTSVDEQFF. CDR3 nucleotides: TGCAGTGCTAGTAAGGGCGGGACTAGTGTCGATGAGCAGTTCTTC. The V call is TRBV20-1, the J call TRBJ2-1; 8 bases are a match to TRBD2. Germline CDR1 is DFQATT and CDR2 is SNEGSKA (reference sequence). The CDR3 sequence is 15 residues long. J gave up 8 bases and V 3 bases, and 12 bases lay outside the gene matches.